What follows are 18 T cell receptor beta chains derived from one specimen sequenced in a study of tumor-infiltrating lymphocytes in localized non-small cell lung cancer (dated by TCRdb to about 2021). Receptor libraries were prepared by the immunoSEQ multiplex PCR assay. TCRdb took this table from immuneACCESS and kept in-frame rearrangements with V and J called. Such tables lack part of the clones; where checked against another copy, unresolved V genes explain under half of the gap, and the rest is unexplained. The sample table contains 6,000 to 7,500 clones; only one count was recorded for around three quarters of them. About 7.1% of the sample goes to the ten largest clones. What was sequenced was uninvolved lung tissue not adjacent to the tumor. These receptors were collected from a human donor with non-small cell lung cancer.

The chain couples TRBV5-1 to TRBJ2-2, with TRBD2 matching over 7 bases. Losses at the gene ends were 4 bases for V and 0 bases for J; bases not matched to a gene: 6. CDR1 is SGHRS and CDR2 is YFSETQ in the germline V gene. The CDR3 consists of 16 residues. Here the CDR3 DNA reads TGCGCCAGCAGCCCCTGGGGGGGGGCGAACACCGGGGAGCTGTTTTTT. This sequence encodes CASSPWGGANTGELFF. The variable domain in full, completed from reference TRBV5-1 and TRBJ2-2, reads KAGVTQTPRYLIKTRGQQVTLSCSPISGHRSVSWYQQTPGQGLQFLFEYFSETQRNKGNFPGRFSGRQFSNSRSEMNVSTLELGDSALYLCASSPWGGANTGELFFGEGSRLTVL.

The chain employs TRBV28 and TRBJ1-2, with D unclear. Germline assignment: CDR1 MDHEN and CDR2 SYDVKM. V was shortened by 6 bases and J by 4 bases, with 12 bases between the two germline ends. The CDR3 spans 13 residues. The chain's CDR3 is CASRPGLPYGYTF. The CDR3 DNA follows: TGTGCCAGCAGGCCGGGTCTCCCCTATGGCTACACCTTC.

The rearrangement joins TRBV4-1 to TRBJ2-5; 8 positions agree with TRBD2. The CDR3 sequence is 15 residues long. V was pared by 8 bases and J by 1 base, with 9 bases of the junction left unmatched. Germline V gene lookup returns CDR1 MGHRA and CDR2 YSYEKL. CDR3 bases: TGCGCCAGCGGAGGCACGGGGGGGTTCCAAGAGACCCAGTACTTC. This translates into CASGGTGGFQETQYF.

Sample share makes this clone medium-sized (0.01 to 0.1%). In DNA form, the CDR3 reads TGTGCCAGCAGCATATCCAGGGGGGGTGGGGCTGAAGCTTTCTTT. Amino acids: CASSISRGGGAEAFF. The chain carries TRBV7-8 and TRBJ1-1; the match to TRBD1 covers 7 bases. V trimming: 5 bases; J trimming: 6 bases; junction bases outside the gene matches: 12. The germline CDR1 and CDR2 sequences are SGHVS and FQNEAQ. The CDR3 is made up of 15 amino acids.

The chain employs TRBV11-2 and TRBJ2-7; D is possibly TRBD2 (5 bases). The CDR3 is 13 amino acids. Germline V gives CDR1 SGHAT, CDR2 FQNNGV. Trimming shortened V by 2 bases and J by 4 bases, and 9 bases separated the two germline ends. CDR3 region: CASSLMTGYEQYF. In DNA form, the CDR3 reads TGTGCCAGCAGCTTAATGACGGGGTACGAGCAGTACTTC. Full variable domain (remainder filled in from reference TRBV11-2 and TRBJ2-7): EAGVAQSPRYKIIEKRQSVAFWCNPISGHATLYWYQQILGQGPKLLIQFQNNGVVDDSQLPKDRFSAERLKGVDSTLKIQPAKLEDSAVYLCASSLMTGYEQYFGPGTRLTVT.

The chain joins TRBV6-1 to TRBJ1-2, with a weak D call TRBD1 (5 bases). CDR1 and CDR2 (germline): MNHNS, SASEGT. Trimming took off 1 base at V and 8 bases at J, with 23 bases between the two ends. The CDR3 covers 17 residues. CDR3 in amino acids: CASSEGVSGGFFGGYTF. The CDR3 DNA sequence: TGTGCCAGCAGTGAAGGAGTTTCGGGGGGTTTCTTCGGGGGCTACACCTTC.

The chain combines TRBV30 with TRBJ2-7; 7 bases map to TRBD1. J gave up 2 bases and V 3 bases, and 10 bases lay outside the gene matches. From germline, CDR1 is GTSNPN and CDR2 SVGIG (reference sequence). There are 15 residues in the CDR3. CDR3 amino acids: CAWRRDRDRTYEQYF. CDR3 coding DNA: TGTGCCTGGAGGAGGGACCGGGACAGAACCTACGAGCAGTACTTC.

The CDR3 reads CASSFLDGLLTEAFF. The CDR3, as DNA: TGTGCCAGCAGTTTCCTGGACGGTCTGTTGACTGAAGCTTTCTTT. This chain uses TRBV27 with TRBJ1-1, with D unresolved. Germline-derived CDR1 and CDR2 are MNHEY and SMNVEV (reference sequence). This CDR3 is 15 amino acids long. With 3 bases removed from V and 5 bases from J, the gap between germline ends came to 16 bases.

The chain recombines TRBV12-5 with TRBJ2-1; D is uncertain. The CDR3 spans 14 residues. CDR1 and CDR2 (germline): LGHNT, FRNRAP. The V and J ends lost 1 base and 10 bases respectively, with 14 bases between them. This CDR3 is CASGLGHGGDEQFF. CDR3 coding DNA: TGTGCTAGTGGTTTGGGCCATGGTGGAGACGAGCAGTTCTTC.

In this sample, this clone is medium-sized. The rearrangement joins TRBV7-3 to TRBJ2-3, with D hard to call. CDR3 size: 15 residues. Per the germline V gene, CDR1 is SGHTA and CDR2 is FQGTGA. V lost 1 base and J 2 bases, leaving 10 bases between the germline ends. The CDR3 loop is CASSLRGGPTDTQYF. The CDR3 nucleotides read TGTGCCAGCAGCTTAAGAGGCGGACCCACAGATACGCAGTATTTT.

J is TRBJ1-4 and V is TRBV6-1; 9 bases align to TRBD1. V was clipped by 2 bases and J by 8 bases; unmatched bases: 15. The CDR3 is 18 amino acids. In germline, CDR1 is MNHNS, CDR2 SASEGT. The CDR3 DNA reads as TGTGCCAGCAGTGAAATCCCCACGTTGGGGACAGGGTCGGAAAAACTGTTTTTT. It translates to CASSEIPTLGTGSEKLFF.

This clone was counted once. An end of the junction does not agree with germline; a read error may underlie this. CDR3 in amino acids: CASSGRRESNQPQHF. DNA of the CDR3: TGTGCCAGCAGTGGTCGTCGGGAGTCAAATCAGCCCCAGCATTTT. V gene TRBV10-3 combines with J gene TRBJ1-5; D remains ambiguous. Germline CDR1 ENHRY, CDR2 SYGVKD. This CDR3 has 15 amino acids.

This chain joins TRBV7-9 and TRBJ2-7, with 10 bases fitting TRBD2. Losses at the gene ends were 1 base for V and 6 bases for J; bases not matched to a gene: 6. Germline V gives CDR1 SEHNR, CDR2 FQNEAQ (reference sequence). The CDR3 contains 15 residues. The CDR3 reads CASSLGVLAGSEQYF. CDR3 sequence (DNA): TGTGCCAGCAGCTTAGGTGTACTAGCGGGGAGCGAGCAGTACTTC.

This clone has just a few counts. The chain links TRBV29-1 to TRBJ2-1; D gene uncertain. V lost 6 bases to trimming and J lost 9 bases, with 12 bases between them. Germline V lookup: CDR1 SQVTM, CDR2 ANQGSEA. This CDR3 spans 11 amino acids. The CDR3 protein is CSVAITIEQFF. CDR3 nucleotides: TGCAGCGTGGCCATAACGATTGAGCAGTTCTTC.

For the CDR3, the DNA is TGTGCCAGCAGCCCAGTAGCAGGGTACACTGAAGCTTTCTTT. Amino acid sequence: CASSPVAGYTEAFF. The rearrangement joins TRBV7-2 to TRBJ1-1, with D tentatively TRBD1 (5 bases). Germline V CDR1 and CDR2: SGHTA, FQGNSA. There are 14 residues in the CDR3. V lost 5 bases and J lost 3, with 13 bases in between.

CDR3 sequence (DNA): TGTGCCAGCAGCCTGGCCGGGACAGTGAACACCGGGGAGCTGTTTTTT. Amino acid sequence: CASSLAGTVNTGELFF. The gene calls are TRBV14 and TRBJ2-2; 7 nucleotides agree with TRBD1. V was clipped by 4 bases and J by 1 base; unmatched bases: 6. CDR1 SGHDN and CDR2 FVKESK come from the germline V gene. There are 16 residues in the CDR3.

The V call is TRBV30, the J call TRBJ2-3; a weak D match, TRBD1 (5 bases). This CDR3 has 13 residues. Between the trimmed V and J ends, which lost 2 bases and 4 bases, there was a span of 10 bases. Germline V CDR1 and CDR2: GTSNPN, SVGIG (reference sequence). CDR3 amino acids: CAWSLGDADTQYF. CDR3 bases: TGTGCCTGGAGTTTAGGGGATGCAGATACGCAGTATTTT.

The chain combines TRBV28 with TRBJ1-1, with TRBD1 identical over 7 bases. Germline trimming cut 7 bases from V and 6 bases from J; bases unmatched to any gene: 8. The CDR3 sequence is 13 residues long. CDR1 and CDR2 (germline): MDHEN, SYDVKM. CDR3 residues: CASTSTGWAEAFF. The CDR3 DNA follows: TGTGCCAGCACCTCGACAGGGTGGGCTGAAGCTTTCTTT. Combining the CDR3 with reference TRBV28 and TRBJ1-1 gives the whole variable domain DVKVTQSSRYLVKRTGEKVFLECVQDMDHENMFWYRQDPGLGLRLIYFSYDVKMKEKGDIPEGYSVSREKKERFSLILESASTNQTSMYLCASTSTGWAEAFFGQGTRLTVV.